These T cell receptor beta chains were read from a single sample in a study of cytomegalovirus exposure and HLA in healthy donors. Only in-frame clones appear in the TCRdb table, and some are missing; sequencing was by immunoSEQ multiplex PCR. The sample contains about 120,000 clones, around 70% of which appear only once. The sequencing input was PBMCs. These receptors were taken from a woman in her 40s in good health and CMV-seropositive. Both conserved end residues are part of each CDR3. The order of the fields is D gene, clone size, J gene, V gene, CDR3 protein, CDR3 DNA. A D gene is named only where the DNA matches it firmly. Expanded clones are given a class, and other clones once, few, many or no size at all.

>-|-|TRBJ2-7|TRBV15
CATSRGAPYEQYF
TGTGCCACCAGCAGGGGGGCCCCCTACGAGCAGTACTTC
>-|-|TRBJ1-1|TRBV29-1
CSVGTTRHAEAFF
TGCAGCGTTGGAACTACAAGGCACGCTGAAGCTTTCTTT
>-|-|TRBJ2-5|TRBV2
CASAIDTGPWETQYF
TGTGCCAGCGCTATTGATACAGGGCCTTGGGAGACCCAGTACTTC
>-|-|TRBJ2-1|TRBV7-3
CASSYGGAPYNEQFF
TGTGCCAGCAGTTATGGGGGGGCCCCCTACAATGAGCAGTTCTTC
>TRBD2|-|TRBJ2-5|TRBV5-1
CASSLSGGMEETQYF
TGCGCCAGCAGCTTGTCGGGGGGAATGGAAGAGACCCAGTACTTC
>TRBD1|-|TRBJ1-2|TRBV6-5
CASKTGSGWGYTF
TGTGCCAGCAAGACAGGGTCCGGCTGGGGCTACACCTTC
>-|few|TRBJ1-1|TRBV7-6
CASSRDTNTEAFF
TGTGCCAGCAGCCGCGACACGAACACTGAAGCTTTCTTT
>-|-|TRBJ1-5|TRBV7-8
CASSLLSNQPQHF
TGTGCCAGCAGCTTACTTAGCAATCAGCCCCAGCATTTT
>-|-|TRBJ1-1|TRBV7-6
CASSSDEVTEAFF
TGTGCCAGCAGCTCCGATGAGGTGACTGAAGCTTTCTTT
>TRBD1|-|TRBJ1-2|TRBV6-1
CASSEGAGGDYGYTF
TGTGCCAGCAGTGAGGGGGCAGGGGGCGACTATGGCTACACCTTC
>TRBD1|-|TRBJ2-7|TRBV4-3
CASSQVRDRGYEQYF
TGCGCCAGCAGCCAAGTAAGGGACAGGGGTTACGAGCAGTACTTC
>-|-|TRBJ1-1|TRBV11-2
CASSLQGHAGTEAFF
TGTGCCAGCAGCTTGCAGGGTCACGCAGGCACTGAAGCTTTCTTT
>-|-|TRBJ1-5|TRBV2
CASSEEGYSNQPQHF
TGTGCCAGCAGTGAGGAGGGGTATAGCAATCAGCCCCAGCATTTT
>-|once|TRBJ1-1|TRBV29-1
CSVEDSTEAFF
TGCAGCGTCGAGGACAGCACTGAAGCTTTCTTT
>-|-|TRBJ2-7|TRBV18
CASSPPQGHPYEQYF
TGTGCCAGCTCACCACCGCAGGGTCACCCCTACGAGCAGTACTTC
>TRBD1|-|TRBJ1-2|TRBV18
CASSPRQGLYGYTF
TGTGCCAGCTCACCGCGACAGGGTTTGTATGGCTACACCTTC
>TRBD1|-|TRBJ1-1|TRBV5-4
CASSRQQGTEAFF
TGTGCCAGCAGCCGACAACAGGGGACTGAAGCTTTCTTT
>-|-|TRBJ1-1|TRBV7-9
CASSLKGFVSEAFF
TGTGCCAGCAGCTTAAAGGGGTTCGTTTCTGAAGCTTTCTTT
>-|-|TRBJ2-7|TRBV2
CASIFGTFSSYEQYF
TGTGCCAGCATTTTCGGGACATTCAGCTCCTACGAGCAGTACTTC
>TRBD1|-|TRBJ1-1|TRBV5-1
CASSLVGQGNTEAFF
TGCGCCAGCAGCTTGGTCGGACAGGGGAACACTGAAGCTTTCTTT
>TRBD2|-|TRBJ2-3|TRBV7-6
CASSAEAAGAITDTQYF
TGTGCCAGCAGCGCAGAGGCAGCGGGGGCTATCACAGATACGCAGTATTTT
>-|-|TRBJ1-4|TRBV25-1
CASSADSGETTNEKLFF
TGTGCCAGCAGTGCGGATTCGGGAGAAACAACTAATGAAAAACTGTTTTTT
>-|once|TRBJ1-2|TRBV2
CASSEWQGIGYTF
TGTGCCAGCAGTGAATGGCAGGGAATTGGCTACACCTTC
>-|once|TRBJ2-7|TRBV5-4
CASSLPASGSYEQYF
TGTGCCAGCAGCTTGCCTGCCTCCGGGAGCTACGAGCAGTACTTC
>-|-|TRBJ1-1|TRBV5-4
CASSSQRGDTEAFF
TGTGCCAGCAGCTCCCAACGGGGTGACACTGAAGCTTTCTTT
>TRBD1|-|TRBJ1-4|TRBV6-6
CASDLQGAFEKLFF
TGTGCCAGCGATTTACAGGGGGCGTTTGAAAAACTGTTTTTT
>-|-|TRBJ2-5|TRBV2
CASSGAGAQETQYF
TGTGCCAGCAGTGGCGCGGGGGCTCAAGAGACCCAGTACTTC
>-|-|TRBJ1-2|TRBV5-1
CASSLGDTTNYGYTF
TGCGCCAGCAGCTTGGGGGACACGACTAACTATGGCTACACCTTC
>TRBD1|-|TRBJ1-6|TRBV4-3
CASSQEQGLGSPLHF
TGCGCCAGCAGCCAAGAACAGGGGTTAGGTTCACCCCTCCACTTT
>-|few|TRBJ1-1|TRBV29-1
CSVARGGDTEAFF
TGCAGCGTTGCCCGTGGGGGGGACACTGAAGCTTTCTTT
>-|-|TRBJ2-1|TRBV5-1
CASSLGGRGNEQFF
TGCGCCAGCAGCTTGGGGGGGCGTGGCAATGAGCAGTTCTTC
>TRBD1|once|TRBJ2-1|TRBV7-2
CASSLADRSIYNEQFF
TGTGCCAGCAGCTTAGCGGACAGGAGCATCTACAATGAGCAGTTCTTC
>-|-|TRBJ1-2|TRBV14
CASSLSRTSLYGYTF
TGTGCCAGCAGCCTCTCCAGGACATCTCTCTATGGCTACACCTTC
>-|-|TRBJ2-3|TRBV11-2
CASSLGGADTQYF
TGTGCCAGCAGCTTAGGGGGAGCAGATACGCAGTATTTT
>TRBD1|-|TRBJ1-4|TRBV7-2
CASSSIRNRGHREKLFF
TGTGCCAGCAGCTCAATCAGAAACAGGGGCCACCGCGAAAAACTGTTTTTT
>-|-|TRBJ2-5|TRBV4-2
CASSQPQETQYF
TGTGCCAGCAGCCAACCTCAAGAGACCCAGTACTTC
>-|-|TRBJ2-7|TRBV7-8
CASSSGGLFSYEQYF
TGTGCCAGCAGCAGTGGGGGCCTCTTCTCCTACGAGCAGTACTTC
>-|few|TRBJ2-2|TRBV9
CASSVQGTGTGELFF
TGTGCCAGCAGCGTACAGGGGACGGGCACCGGGGAGCTGTTTTTT
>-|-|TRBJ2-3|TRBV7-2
CASSFLGGGAGALDTQYF
TGTGCCAGCAGCTTTCTCGGAGGGGGGGCGGGTGCTCTGGATACGCAGTATTTT
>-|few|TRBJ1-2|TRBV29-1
CSVDESSGYGYTF
TGCAGCGTTGACGAATCATCGGGCTATGGCTACACCTTC
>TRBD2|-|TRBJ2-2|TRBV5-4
CASSLGGGAGELFF
TGTGCCAGCAGCTTGGGCGGGGGGGCCGGGGAGCTGTTTTTT
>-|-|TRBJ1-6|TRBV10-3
CAISGRVSSPLHF
TGTGCCATCAGCGGCAGGGTTAGTTCACCCCTCCACTTT
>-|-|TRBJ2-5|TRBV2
CASSWVGETQYF
TGTGCCAGCAGCTGGGTCGGGGAGACCCAGTACTTC
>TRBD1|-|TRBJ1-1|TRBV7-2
CASSQDRENTEAFF
TGTGCCAGCAGTCAGGACAGGGAGAACACTGAAGCTTTCTTT
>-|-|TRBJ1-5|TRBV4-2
CASSQRPGSNQPQHF
TGTGCCAGCAGCCAGCGACCAGGGAGCAATCAGCCCCAGCATTTT
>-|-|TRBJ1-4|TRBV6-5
CASRWGRDSNEKLFF
TGTGCCAGCAGATGGGGCAGAGATTCTAATGAAAAACTGTTTTTT
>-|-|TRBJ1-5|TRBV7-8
CASSRGGGASNQPQHF
TGTGCCAGCAGCCGAGGTGGGGGGGCTAGCAATCAGCCCCAGCATTTT
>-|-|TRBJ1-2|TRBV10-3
CAIKGVNRGYTF
TGTGCCATTAAAGGGGTCAATCGTGGCTACACCTTC
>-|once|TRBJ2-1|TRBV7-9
CASRLPPRLGNEQFF
TGTGCCAGCAGACTTCCGCCCAGGTTAGGCAATGAGCAGTTCTTC
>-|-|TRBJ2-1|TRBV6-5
CASSYGRYTYNEQFF
TGTGCCAGCAGTTACGGGAGATACACCTACAATGAGCAGTTCTTC
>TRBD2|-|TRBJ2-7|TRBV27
CASSPRTSFYEQYF
TGTGCCAGCAGCCCTCGGACTAGCTTCTACGAGCAGTACTTC
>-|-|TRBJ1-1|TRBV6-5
CASSYSRGKAFF
TGTGCCAGCAGTTACTCGCGGGGGAAAGCTTTCTTT
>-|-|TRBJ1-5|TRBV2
CASKRDTTFFSNQPQHF
TGTGCCAGCAAAAGGGACACCACCTTCTTTAGCAATCAGCCCCAGCATTTT
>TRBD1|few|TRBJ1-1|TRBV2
CASKGQVNTEAFF
TGTGCCAGCAAAGGACAGGTGAACACTGAAGCTTTCTTT
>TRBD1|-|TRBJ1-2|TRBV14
CASSQGGQGGYGYTF
TGTGCCAGCAGCCAAGGTGGCCAGGGGGGCTATGGCTACACCTTC
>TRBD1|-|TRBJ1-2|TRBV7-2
CASSLRAQGARGYTF
TGTGCCAGCAGCTTACGAGCACAGGGGGCGCGAGGCTACACCTTC
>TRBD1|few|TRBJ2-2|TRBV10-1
CASSEYIGTGERAGELFF
TGCGCCAGCAGTGAATATATCGGCACAGGGGAAAGGGCCGGGGAGCTGTTTTTT
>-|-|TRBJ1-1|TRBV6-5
CASSYSTRGNTEAFF
TGTGCCAGCAGTTACTCTACCAGGGGGAACACTGAAGCTTTCTTT
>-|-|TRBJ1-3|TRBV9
CASSEWGGRNTIYF
TGTGCCAGCAGCGAATGGGGGGGGAGAAACACCATATATTTT
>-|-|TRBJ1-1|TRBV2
CASTALAEETEAFF
TGTGCCAGCACCGCTCTCGCGGAGGAGACTGAAGCTTTCTTT